This TCR beta chain was retrieved from a study of blood T cell repertoires in COVID-19 (dated by TCRdb to about 2020). About the full investigation: The collaborator samples originated in the United States, Italy and Spain and spanned the acute and convalescent phases of COVID-19. The material from the prospective study consisted of cDNA or gDNA derived from T cells, B-cell-depleted T cells, or PBMCs. Deeply sampled blood TCRbeta repertoires from subjects exposed to, actively infected with, or recovered from COVID-19 were included in the dataset. A freely available public database, intended as a resource for researchers studying the immune response to SARS-CoV-2, is where the repertoires were released. The samples were drawn from two sources: the first 160 participants of the ongoing ImmuneRACE study, and 1,000 to 1,500 subjects contributed by 6 global collaborators. A de-identified subject ID, COVID-19 status, age in years and sex were almost always included in the sample metadata. Where HLA class I and class II types were available, the types were taken from metadata supplied by the sample provider, not from assay-based typing.

The germline V gene specifies SGHRS as CDR1 and YFSETQ as CDR2. The germline V end is reduced by 3 bases and the J end by 3 bases; junction bases left unmatched: 7. CDR3 length: 15 amino acids, cysteine to phenylalanine. CDR3 DNA is the only sequence kept; it has 45 bases, read in frame from the first base. General conclusions and limits of the study: Clinical and demographic metadata were provided uncurated, with the amount varying by source and participant.

In Seattle, one collaborating source enrolled patients while the infection was active and tracked those patients longitudinally over the course of disease. Whole blood was collected in K2EDTA tubes by collaborating institutions according to the institutions' own protocols. For TCRbeta analysis, collaborators shipped samples in one of three forms: frozen whole blood, isolated PBMCs, or DNA extracted from either of those sample types. The immunoSEQ Assay, a bias-controlled multiplex PCR, was used to amplify TCRbeta CDR3 regions from genomic DNA. Concerning the study's data processing: The number of nucleated cells in each sample was estimated from the amplification of reference gene primers within the assay. To quantify the absolute abundance of each unique TCRbeta CDR3 rearrangement, sequence reads were collapsed and filtered. For each sample, productive Simpson clonality was calculated by taking the square root of Simpson's diversity index across productive rearrangements. Drawn from immuneACCESS, this table holds only the in-frame rearrangements with V and J called that TCRdb kept. Clones are partly lost; checked studies trace under half to an unresolved V gene and leave the rest unexplained. The DNA gave D and trimming, while V, J and clone size come from that table. Present in this sample are some 390,000 clones, approximately 89% of which were seen just once. The ten top clones hold roughly 1.5% of the sample.

Comments on this clone: Its antigen remains undetermined. No base qualities exist here, and no much larger clone lies one base off it.

The chain couples TRBV5-1 to TRBJ2-5; 8 of the junction bases match TRBD2. Sequenced: peripheral blood. This TCR was sampled from a woman between 35 and 50 years old with COVID-19, enrolled during active disease. Read as DNA, the sequence is TGCGCCAGCAGCTATGGACTAGCTGACGAAGAGACCCAGTACTTC. Its protein reads: CASSYGLADEETQYF.